This TCR beta chain originates from a study of blood T cell repertoires in COVID-19. Background on the study: Material from acute and convalescent COVID-19 was sourced from the United States, Italy and Spain. PBMCs, B-cell-depleted T cells, or T cells were the source of the cDNA or gDNA that made up the material.

In the original analysis: The assay estimated nucleated cells by amplifying reference gene primers. The protocol was immunoSEQ multiplex PCR, while the TCRdb copy is restricted to in-frame clones and leaves out a portion. The V and J calls and clone size come from that table; D and trimming were worked out from the DNA. The sample includes approximately 430,000 clones, roughly 89% of them seen just once. The receptor comes from a woman aged 30 to 39 with active or convalescent COVID-19. The source material was peripheral blood.

DNA of the CDR3: TGTGCCAGCCTAAGACAAGACGGTATGAACACTGAAGCTTTCTTT. It specifies CASLRQDGMNTEAFF. This chain joins TRBV21-1 and TRBJ1-1; the listed D gene, TRBD1, was not tested against the DNA. TRBV21-1 is described as a pseudogene. The CDR3 totals 15 residues.